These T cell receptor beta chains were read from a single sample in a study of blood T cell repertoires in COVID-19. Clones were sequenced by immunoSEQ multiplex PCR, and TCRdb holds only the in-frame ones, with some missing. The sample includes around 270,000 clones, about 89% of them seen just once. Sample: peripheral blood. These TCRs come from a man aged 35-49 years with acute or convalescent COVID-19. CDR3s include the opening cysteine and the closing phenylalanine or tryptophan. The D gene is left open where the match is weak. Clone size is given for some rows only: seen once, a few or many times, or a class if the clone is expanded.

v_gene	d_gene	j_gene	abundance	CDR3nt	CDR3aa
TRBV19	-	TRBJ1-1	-	TGTGCCAGTAGTATTCAGCGAGGTTTGGGCACTGAAGCTTTCTTT	CASSIQRGLGTEAFF
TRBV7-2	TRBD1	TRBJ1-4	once	TGTGCCAGCAGCCCTACAGGGGACCAAAATGAAAAACTGTTTTTT	CASSPTGDQNEKLFF
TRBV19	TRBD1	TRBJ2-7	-	TGTGCCAGTAGTATAGGGGCGGGACAGGGACCCTACGAGCAGTACTTC	CASSIGAGQGPYEQYF
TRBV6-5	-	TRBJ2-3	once	TGTGCCAGCATGGGGAGCTACACAGATACGCAGTATTTT	CASMGSYTDTQYF
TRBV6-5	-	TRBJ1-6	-	TGTGCCAGCAGTTACTCGCTCGGTTCACCCCTCCACTTT	CASSYSLGSPLHF
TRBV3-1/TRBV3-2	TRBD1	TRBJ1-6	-	TGTGCCAGCAGCCAAATAGGGACAGGGAATAATTCACCCCTCCACTTT	CASSQIGTGNNSPLHF
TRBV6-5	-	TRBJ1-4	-	TGTGCCAGCAGTTATCCCGGGACAACTAATGAAAAACTGTTTTTT	CASSYPGTTNEKLFF
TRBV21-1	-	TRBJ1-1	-	TGTGCCAGCAGCAAAGCGGGGGAGGCCAGGGACACTGAAGCTTTCTTT	CASSKAGEARDTEAFF
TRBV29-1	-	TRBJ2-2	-	TGCAGCGTTTGGAGGGGCACCGGGGAGCTGTTTTTT	CSVWRGTGELFF
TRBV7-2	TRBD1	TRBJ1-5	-	TGTGCCAGCAGCTCGGGACAGGGAGGGAATCAGCCCCAGCATTTT	CASSSGQGGNQPQHF
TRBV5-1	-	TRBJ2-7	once	TGCGCCAGCAGCACCCTACAGGGCCCTCCCTACGAGCAGTACTTC	CASSTLQGPPYEQYF
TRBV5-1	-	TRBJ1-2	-	TGCGCCAGCAGCTTGGCGGGGGAGGGCTACACCTTC	CASSLAGEGYTF
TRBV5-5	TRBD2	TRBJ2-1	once	TGTGCCAGCAGCTTAATCGTAGCGGGGGGGCCGAGGAATGAGCAGTTCTTC	CASSLIVAGGPRNEQFF
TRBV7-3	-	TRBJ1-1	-	TGTGCCAGCAGCCCCCAGCAGGGGATGAACACTGAAGCTTTCTTT	CASSPQQGMNTEAFF
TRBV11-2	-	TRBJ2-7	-	TGTGCCAGCAGCTTTGGGGGGGCCGTTACCTACGAGCAGTACTTC	CASSFGGAVTYEQYF
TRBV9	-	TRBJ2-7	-	TGTGCCAGCAGCGTAGACCCAGGGATCGACGAGCAGTACTTC	CASSVDPGIDEQYF
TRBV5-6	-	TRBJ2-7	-	TGTGCCAGCAGCTTGGCCGAAGGGGTGGGGATCCCCTACGAGCAGTACTTC	CASSLAEGVGIPYEQYF
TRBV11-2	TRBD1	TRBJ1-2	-	TGTGCCAGCAGCTTAGAAACCCCAGAGACAGGGAAAAGTGGCTATGGCTACACCTTC	CASSLETPETGKSGYGYTF
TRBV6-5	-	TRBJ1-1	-	TGTGCCAGCAAGGACAGAACTGAAGCTTTCTTT	CASKDRTEAFF
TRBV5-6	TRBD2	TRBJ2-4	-	TGTGCCAGCAGCTTGTTAGCGGGGGGGCAAGACATTCAGTACTTC	CASSLLAGGQDIQYF
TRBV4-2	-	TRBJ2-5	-	TGTGCCAGCAGCGGACAGACAGAGACCCAGTACTTC	CASSGQTETQYF
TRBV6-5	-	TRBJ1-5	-	TGTGCCAGCAGTTCCTCACAGGCTGGGGATCAGCCCCAGCATTTT	CASSSSQAGDQPQHF
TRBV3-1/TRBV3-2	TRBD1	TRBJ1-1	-	TGTGCCAGCAGCCCGGGACAGAGTGGTATCACTGAAGCTTTCTTT	CASSPGQSGITEAFF
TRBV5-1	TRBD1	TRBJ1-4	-	TGCGCCAGCAGCTTTACAGGGGTAGGCGAAAAACTGTTTTTT	CASSFTGVGEKLFF
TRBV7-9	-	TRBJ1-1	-	TGTGCCAGCAGCTTACAGGGCTCGAACACTGAAGCTTTCTTT	CASSLQGSNTEAFF
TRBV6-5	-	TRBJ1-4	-	TGTGCCAGCAGTTACAGGGGTTCAACTAATGAAAAACTGTTTTTT	CASSYRGSTNEKLFF
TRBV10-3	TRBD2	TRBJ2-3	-	TGTGCCATCGGTGGGACTAGCGGGGCGGATACGCAGTATTTT	CAIGGTSGADTQYF
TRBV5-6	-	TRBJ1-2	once	TGTGCCAGCAGCCTCCAGACCGGGAATTCGGGTGGCTACACCTTC	CASSLQTGNSGGYTF